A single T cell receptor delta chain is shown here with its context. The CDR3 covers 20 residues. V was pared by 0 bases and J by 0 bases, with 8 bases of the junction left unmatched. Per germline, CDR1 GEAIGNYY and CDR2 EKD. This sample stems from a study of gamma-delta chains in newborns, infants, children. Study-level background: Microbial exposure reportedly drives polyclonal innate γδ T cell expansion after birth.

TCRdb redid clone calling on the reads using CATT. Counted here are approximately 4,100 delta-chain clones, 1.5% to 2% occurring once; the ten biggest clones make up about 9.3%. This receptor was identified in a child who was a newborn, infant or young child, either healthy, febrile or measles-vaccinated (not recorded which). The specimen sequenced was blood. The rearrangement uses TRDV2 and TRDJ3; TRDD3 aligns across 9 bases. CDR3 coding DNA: TGTGCCTGTGACACCGTACTGGGGGAAGGCCGCTCCTGGGACACCCGACAGATGTTTTTC. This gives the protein CACDTVLGEGRSWDTRQMFF.